The 29 T cell receptor beta chains presented below share a single source sample, sequenced in a study of cytomegalovirus exposure and HLA in healthy donors. Researchers ran the PCR with 60 Vbeta and 13 Jbeta primers. Using immunoSEQ multiplex PCR, the repertoire was profiled, and TCRdb retains in-frame clones only, with some absent. The sample includes about 98,000 clones, around 72% of them seen just once. The sample consisted of PBMCs. The receptors were gathered from a male donor in good health and CMV-seronegative.

The chain employs TRBV10-3 and TRBJ1-3, with D possibly matching TRBD1 (6 bases). The CDR3 is 15 residues long. Trimming pared 3 bases from V and 4 bases from J, leaving 13 bases between. The germline gives CDR1 ENHRY, CDR2 SYGVKD. CDR3 DNA sequence: TGTGCCATCAGTGATACAGGGAATAGAGGAAACACCATATATTTT. Amino acids: CAISDTGNRGNTIYF.

The DNA for the CDR3 is TGTGCCAGCAGCTCGGGGGGGGCTCCCGGAAACACCATATATTTT. Amino acids: CASSSGGAPGNTIYF. This chain uses TRBV11-2 with TRBJ1-3; maybe TRBD1 (6 bases). Trimming left V 4 bases short and J 4 bases short, with 14 bases between. CDR3 length equals 15 residues. From germline, CDR1 is SGHAT and CDR2 FQNNGV.

This clone came up once. V usage is TRBV15 and J usage is TRBJ2-3, with 9 bases fitting TRBD1. Looked up from germline, CDR1 is LNHNV and CDR2 is YYDKDF (reference sequence). V lost 2 bases, J lost 1 base, and 1 base stayed unmatched. The CDR3 has 15 residues. This chain's CDR3 is CATSRRTGGTDTQYF. CDR3 DNA sequence: TGTGCCACCAGCAGAAGGACAGGGGGCACAGATACGCAGTATTTT.

The rearrangement links TRBV7-3 to TRBJ2-2; D gene unclear. The CDR3 spans 14 residues. V dropped 1 base and J dropped 4 bases, with 7 bases sitting between them. Looked up from germline, CDR1 is SGHTA and CDR2 is FQGTGA. The CDR3 sequence: CASSLKLGTGELFF. Written as DNA, the CDR3 is TGTGCCAGCAGCTTAAAGCTTGGCACCGGGGAGCTGTTTTTT.

This clone was seen only once. J is TRBJ2-5 and V is TRBV6-5; 12 nucleotides match TRBD1. The J call may not be correct, given that the DNA end is closer to TRBJ2-7. The CDR3 is made up of 15 amino acids. The germline gives CDR1 MNHEY, CDR2 SVGAGI. The CDR3 DNA reads TGTGCCAGCAAACCGGGACAGGGGGCCCCCTACGAGCAGTACTTC. It encodes CASKPGQGAPYEQYF.

V usage is TRBV5-1 and J usage is TRBJ2-2; D possibly corresponds to TRBD1 (6 bases). Trimming left V 2 bases short and J 1 base short, with 21 bases between. The germline CDR1 and CDR2 sequences are SGHRS and YFSETQ. The CDR3 runs to 19 residues. This CDR3 reads CASSFFGGRGEWNTGELFF. The CDR3 DNA sequence: TGCGCCAGCAGCTTTTTTGGTGGCAGGGGTGAATGGAACACCGGGGAGCTGTTTTTT.

The chain links TRBV29-1 to TRBJ2-2; 9 bases line up with TRBD2. CDR3 length: 15 amino acids. The ends lost 4 bases at V and 1 base at J; junction bases unmatched: 4. The germline V gene has CDR1 SQVTM and CDR2 ANQGSEA. The CDR3 DNA follows: TGCAGCGTTGGGCCTAGCGGGGTGAACACCGGGGAGCTGTTTTTT. It is translated as CSVGPSGVNTGELFF.

The chain recombines TRBV7-3 with TRBJ2-5; 12 bases line up with TRBD2. V shed 5 bases and J 2 bases; nucleotides not matched to a gene: 12. The V gene's germline CDR1 is SGHTA and CDR2 FQGTGA. This CDR3 has 18 amino acids. The CDR3 is CASSPFGGLAGIQETQYF. The CDR3 DNA follows: TGTGCCAGCAGCCCATTCGGGGGACTAGCGGGTATACAAGAGACCCAGTACTTC.

The V gene is TRBV18, the J gene TRBJ2-7; D gene unclear. In germline, CDR1 is KGHSH, CDR2 LQKENI. The V and J ends lost 3 bases and 0 bases respectively, with 9 bases between them. CDR3 length equals 14 residues. CDR3: CASSPETRSYEQYF. CDR3 bases: TGTGCCAGCTCACCCGAGACACGCTCCTACGAGCAGTACTTC.

The chain uses TRBV23-1 and TRBJ1-1, with D possibly TRBD1 on 6 matching bases. TRBV23-1 counts as an open reading frame of uncertain function. The CDR3 runs to 15 residues. V was pared by 4 bases and J by 4 bases, with 16 bases between. The chain's CDR3 is CASSLRTRGITEAFF. The CDR3 nucleotides are TGCGCCAGCAGTCTAAGAACCAGGGGTATCACTGAAGCTTTCTTT.

As DNA, the CDR3 is TGTGCCACGGGTTTGGGTGCTGGCTACACCTTC. It yields the protein CATGLGAGYTF. The gene calls are TRBV19 and TRBJ1-2, with D hard to call. Trimming took off 10 bases at V and 7 bases at J, with 13 bases between the two ends. Germline CDR1 and CDR2: LNHDA and SQIVND (reference sequence). CDR3 size: 11 residues.

The sample holds a few counts of this clone. The V gene is TRBV5-1, the J gene TRBJ1-2; tentatively, D is TRBD1 (5 bases). The CDR3 extends over 16 amino acids. V was clipped by 0 bases and J by 3 bases, with 15 bases between them. Germline values: CDR1 SGHRS, CDR2 YFSETQ. CDR3 sequence (DNA): TGCGCCAGCAGCTTGGAGGGCAGGGAGGTCGACTATGGCTACACCTTC. Translation: CASSLEGREVDYGYTF.

The rearrangement joins TRBV11-3 to TRBJ2-7; D perhaps matches TRBD2 (5 bases). Germline lookup yields CDR1 SGHNT and CDR2 YENEEA. CDR3 length equals 11 residues. V lost 4 bases to trimming and J lost 9 bases, with 10 bases between them. CDR3 in amino acids: CASSSGEGQYF. In DNA form, the CDR3 reads TGTGCCAGCAGCTCTGGCGAGGGGCAGTACTTC.

The chain joins TRBV6-1 to TRBJ1-1; no clear D. This CDR3 spans 11 amino acids. Trimming took off 7 bases at V and 7 bases at J, with 10 bases between the two ends. Looked up from germline, CDR1 is MNHNS and CDR2 is SASEGT. CDR3 in DNA: TGTGCCAGCAATACCAACGGTGAAGCTTTCTTT. Translating gives CASNTNGEAFF.

This clone was counted only a few times. The chain employs TRBV5-6 and TRBJ2-7; D is undetermined. Germline V CDR1 and CDR2: SGHDT, YYEEEE. The CDR3 contains 13 residues. V lost 0 bases, J lost 1 base, and 5 bases lay in between. The CDR3 loop reads CASSLGRSYEQYF. In DNA, the CDR3 is TGTGCCAGCAGCTTGGGCAGGTCCTACGAGCAGTACTTC.

This rearrangement joins TRBV7-3 to TRBJ2-2; D not resolved. V was pared by 0 bases and J by 4 bases, with 3 bases between. Looked up from germline, CDR1 is SGHTA and CDR2 is FQGTGA. The CDR3 extends over 13 amino acids. CDR3 region: CASSLTGTGELFF. In DNA form, the CDR3 reads TGTGCCAGCAGCTTAACCGGCACCGGGGAGCTGTTTTTT.

The V and J genes are TRBV2 and TRBJ2-1; 11 nucleotides match TRBD2. Trimming took 9 bases from V and 3 from J; bases not matched to a gene: 7. Germline CDR1 is SNHLY and CDR2 is FYNNEI. The CDR3 consists of 15 residues. The CDR3 coding sequence is TGTGCCAGGAAGGGAGGGACTAGCGGCTACAATGAGCAGTTCTTC. Its protein is CARKGGTSGYNEQFF.

This chain connects TRBV10-3 to TRBJ1-1; TRBD1 matches at 7 bases. From germline, CDR1 is ENHRY and CDR2 SYGVKD. The V segment lost 6 bases and the J segment 4 bases; nucleotides outside the gene matches: 5. The CDR3 contains 13 residues. In DNA form, the CDR3 reads TGTGCCATCAGCCCCCAGGGGGGCACTGAAGCTTTCTTT. It yields the protein CAISPQGGTEAFF.

This chain joins TRBV6-6 and TRBJ1-2, with TRBD1 as a possible D gene (5 bases). CDR1 and CDR2 (germline): MNHNY, SVGAGI (reference sequence). Trimming took 6 bases from V and 7 from J, leaving 15 bases between them. This CDR3 has 13 residues. The CDR3 nucleotides are TGTGCCAGCAGACCGGGAGGGGCTGGTGGCTACACCTTC. Translating gives CASRPGGAGGYTF.

The genes are TRBV7-9 and TRBJ2-3; TRBD2 agrees at 14 bases. CDR3 length: 16 residues. V dropped 6 bases and J dropped 3; count of bases not matched to a gene: 5. CDR1 SEHNR and CDR2 FQNEAQ come from the germline V gene (reference sequence). The CDR3 nucleotides are TGTGCCAGCAGTTCCGGGACTAGCGGGAGTACAGATACGCAGTATTTT. It translates to CASSSGTSGSTDTQYF. The full variable domain, with the rest looked up from reference TRBV7-9 and TRBJ2-3, is DTGVSQNPRHKITKRGQNVTFRCDPISEHNRLYWYRQTLGQGPEFLTYFQNEAQLEKSRLLSDRFSAERPKGSFSTLEIQRTEQGDSAMYLCASSSGTSGSTDTQYFGPGTRLTVL.

The chain links TRBV19 to TRBJ2-5; D ambiguous. CDR1 and CDR2 from the germline V gene are LNHDA and SQIVND (reference sequence). V was clipped by 0 bases and J by 5 bases, with 4 bases between them. The CDR3 has 12 residues. The CDR3 DNA follows: TGTGCCAGTAGTATAGATCAGGAGACCCAGTACTTC. Encoded protein: CASSIDQETQYF.

The chain recombines TRBV28 with TRBJ2-1, with D possibly being TRBD2 (5 bases). The CDR3 has 13 amino acids. Germline CDR1 is MDHEN and CDR2 is SYDVKM. Trimming took 10 bases from V and 0 from J, leaving 10 bases between them. Written as DNA, the CDR3 is TGTGCCATCCTCAGCGGCTCCTACAATGAGCAGTTCTTC. Translation gives CAILSGSYNEQFF.

The J gene is TRBJ1-5, the V gene TRBV27, with 9 bases identical to TRBD1. Germline-derived CDR1 and CDR2 are MNHEY and SMNVEV (reference sequence). V lost 5 bases and J lost 0; bases outside the gene matches: 8. CDR3 length: 17 amino acids. CDR3: CASSPQGAQYSNQPQHF. CDR3 nucleotide sequence: TGTGCCAGCAGTCCACAGGGGGCCCAATATAGCAATCAGCCCCAGCATTTT.

As DNA, the CDR3 is TGTGCCAGCAGTGAGGGGGGAACGGGAGGGCTGAATACGCAGTATTTT. It is translated as CASSEGGTGGLNTQYF. This chain connects TRBV9 to TRBJ2-3, with 8 bases identical to TRBD2. Germline CDR1 reads SGDLS; CDR2 reads YYNGEE. This CDR3 has 16 amino acids. The junction had 15 bases not matched to a gene; V was cut back by 5 bases and J by 7 bases.

The chain joins TRBV2 to TRBJ1-5; 10 nucleotides align to TRBD1. CDR1 SNHLY and CDR2 FYNNEI come from the germline V gene. This CDR3 comprises 16 residues. V shed 7 bases, J shed 1 base, and the junction held 7 bases outside the gene matches. In DNA form, the CDR3 reads TGTGCCAGCACGGGACAGGGGTCTGGGAGCAATCAGCCCCAGCATTTT. Protein sequence: CASTGQGSGSNQPQHF.

V is TRBV28 and J is TRBJ2-5; D is undetermined. This CDR3 has 13 amino acids. The V end lost 3 bases, the J end lost 4 bases, and 9 bases lay between the germline ends. CDR1 and CDR2 (germline): MDHEN, SYDVKM. The DNA of the CDR3 is TGTGCCAGCAGTTTTGGCCCTGGAGAGACCCAGTACTTC. It encodes CASSFGPGETQYF.

The chain carries TRBV9 and TRBJ2-1; no definite D call. The CDR3 length is 15 residues. Trimming stripped 4 bases from V and 0 bases from J, with 11 bases between. Germline V lookup: CDR1 SGDLS, CDR2 YYNGEE. CDR3 in amino acids: CASSSRRGSYNEQFF. CDR3 bases: TGTGCCAGCAGCTCTAGACGAGGCTCCTACAATGAGCAGTTCTTC.

This sequence joins TRBV19 and TRBJ2-3, with TRBD2 identical over 8 bases. The CDR3 consists of 15 residues. With V trimmed by 3 bases and J by 5 bases, 7 bases remained unmatched. Germline CDR1 LNHDA, CDR2 SQIVND (reference sequence). The CDR3 protein is CASSINGRAVDTQYF. In DNA, the CDR3 is TGTGCCAGTAGTATTAACGGGAGGGCCGTAGATACGCAGTATTTT.

The gene calls are TRBV7-2 and TRBJ2-6; the D is unclear. The V and J ends lost 5 bases and 1 base respectively, with 9 bases between them. Per germline, CDR1 SGHTA and CDR2 FQGNSA. CDR3 length equals 15 residues. The CDR3 region has the DNA TGTGCCAGCAGCCCGCAGATATCTGGGGCCAACGTCCTGACTTTC. Translated, it gives CASSPQISGANVLTF.